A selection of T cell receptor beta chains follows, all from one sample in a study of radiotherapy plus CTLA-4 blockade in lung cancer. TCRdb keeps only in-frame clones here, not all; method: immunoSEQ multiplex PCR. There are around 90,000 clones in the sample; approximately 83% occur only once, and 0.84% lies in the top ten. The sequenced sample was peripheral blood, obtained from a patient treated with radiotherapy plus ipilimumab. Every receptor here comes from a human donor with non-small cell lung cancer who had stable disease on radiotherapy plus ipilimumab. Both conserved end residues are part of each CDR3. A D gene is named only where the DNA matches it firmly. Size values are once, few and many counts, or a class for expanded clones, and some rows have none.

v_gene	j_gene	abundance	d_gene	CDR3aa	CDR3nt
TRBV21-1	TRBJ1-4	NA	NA	CASPLLGTPNEKLFF	TGTGCCAGCCCCCTCTTGGGGACACCGAATGAAAAACTGTTTTTT
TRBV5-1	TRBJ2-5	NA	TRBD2	CASSLDPSGGTQETQYF	TGCGCCAGCAGCTTGGACCCTAGCGGGGGCACGCAAGAGACCCAGTACTTC
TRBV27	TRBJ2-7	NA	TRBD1	CASSIRQGISYEQYF	TGTGCCAGCAGTATACGACAGGGAATCTCCTACGAGCAGTACTTC
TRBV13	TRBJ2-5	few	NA	CASSLGWGKTQYF	TGTGCCAGCAGCTTAGGATGGGGTAAGACCCAGTACTTC
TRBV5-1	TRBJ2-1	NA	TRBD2	CASSLRRGLAGYNEQFF	TGCGCCAGCAGCTTGAGGAGGGGACTAGCGGGGTACAATGAGCAGTTCTTC
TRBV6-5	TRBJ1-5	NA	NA	CASTPGWNQPQHF	TGTGCCAGCACCCCAGGCTGGAATCAGCCCCAGCATTTT
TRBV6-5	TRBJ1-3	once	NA	CASSYGGAGNTIYF	TGTGCCAGCAGTTACGGGGGGGCTGGAAACACCATATATTTT
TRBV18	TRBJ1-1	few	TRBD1	CASSPGTGVDTEAFF	TGTGCCAGCTCACCCGGGACAGGGGTGGATACTGAAGCTTTCTTT
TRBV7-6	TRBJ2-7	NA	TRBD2	CASSLAPSGRGSSYEQYF	TGTGCCAGCAGCTTAGCCCCATCTGGGCGGGGGAGCTCCTACGAGCAGTACTTC
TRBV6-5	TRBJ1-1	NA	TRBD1	CASSYWGQPEHTEAFF	TGTGCCAGCAGTTACTGGGGACAGCCAGAACACACTGAAGCTTTCTTT
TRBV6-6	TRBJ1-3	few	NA	CASALGSQQDTIYF	TGTGCCAGTGCCCTAGGTAGTCAACAAGACACCATATATTTT
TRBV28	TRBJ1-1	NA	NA	CASTLGQLNTEAFF	TGTGCCAGCACCCTCGGACAGTTGAACACTGAAGCTTTCTTT
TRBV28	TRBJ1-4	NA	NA	CASSLNSREKLFF	TGTGCCAGCAGTTTAAACAGTCGAGAAAAACTGTTTTTT
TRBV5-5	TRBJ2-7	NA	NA	CASSLGDPNLEQYF	TGTGCCAGCAGCTTGGGGGACCCCAACTTGGAGCAGTACTTC
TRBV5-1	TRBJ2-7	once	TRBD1	CASSSRDRVYEQYF	TGCGCCAGCAGCTCCCGGGACAGGGTCTACGAGCAGTACTTC
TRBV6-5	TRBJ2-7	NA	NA	CASSYPRVRYEQYF	TGTGCCAGCAGTTACCCCAGGGTACGATACGAGCAGTACTTC
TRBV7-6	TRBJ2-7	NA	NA	CASSLARGSEQYF	TGTGCCAGCAGCTTAGCGCGCGGATCCGAGCAGTACTTC
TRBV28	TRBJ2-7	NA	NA	CATGTEGKYF	TGTGCCACCGGGACGGAGGGGAAGTACTTC